This TCR beta chain was captured in a study of cytomegalovirus exposure and HLA in healthy donors. Turning to the study itself: Around 200 million T cells yielded 120 million or so unique TCR beta sequences, as an earlier analysis found. Drawn from HLA-typed donors, about 82 million unique TCRs were held in an early data release.

Only a few counts were recorded for this clone. Unmatched junction bases numbered 3, after V lost 1 base and J lost 5 bases. CDR3 length equals 16 residues. The germline V gene has CDR1 SEHNR and CDR2 FQNEAQ (reference sequence). Both 60 Vbeta primers and 13 Jbeta primers went into the PCR. Sequencing used immunoSEQ multiplex PCR; TCRdb keeps in-frame clones, though not all of them. The repertoire consists of 180,000 or so clones, with about four fifths occurring once and the leading ten covering about 3%. This sequence was found in a female donor in good health and CMV-seronegative. The material sequenced was PBMCs. The chain employs TRBV7-9 and TRBJ2-1, with 12 bases fitting TRBD2. The CDR3 loop is CASSLGRLAGDNEQFF. CDR3 nucleotides: TGTGCCAGCAGCTTAGGAAGACTAGCGGGAGACAATGAGCAGTTCTTC.